Listed below are T cell receptor beta chains from one sample, sequenced in a study of shared clonotypes between healthy human individuals. Repertoires were generated with immunoSEQ multiplex PCR, while TCRdb's copy carries only in-frame clones and drops some. The sample lists about 600,000 clones, almost 97% occurring once. Source material: naive CD4+ T cells sorted from blood. These receptors were collected from a woman aged 25 to 39 in good health. Each CDR3 is given with its conserved first and last residue. Fields, in order: J gene, clone size, D gene, V gene, CDR3 length, CDR3 DNA, CDR3 protein. The D gene is left open where the match is weak. Clone size, where shown, is once, few, many, or a class for clones that have expanded.

j_call: TRBJ2-5; clone_size: NA; d_call: NA; v_call: TRBV7-6; cdr3_length: 18; cdr3_nt: TGTGCCAGCAGCTTCCACCTCCCTTCACAGGAGGGGGAAGAGACCCAGTACTTC; cdr3_aa: CASSFHLPSQEGEETQYF
j_call: TRBJ2-7; clone_size: NA; d_call: NA; v_call: TRBV27; cdr3_length: 13; cdr3_nt: TGTGCCAGCAGTTTATCGCCTAGCTACGAGCAGTACTTC; cdr3_aa: CASSLSPSYEQYF
j_call: TRBJ1-2; clone_size: NA; d_call: NA; v_call: TRBV28; cdr3_length: 13; cdr3_nt: TGTGCCAGCAGTTTAGGATCTAACTATGGCTACACCTTC; cdr3_aa: CASSLGSNYGYTF
j_call: TRBJ2-4; clone_size: NA; d_call: NA; v_call: TRBV25-1; cdr3_length: 16; cdr3_nt: TGTGCCAGCAGTGAATCTCGGCTTGGAGGGTTGGACATTCAGTACTTC; cdr3_aa: CASSESRLGGLDIQYF
j_call: TRBJ2-1; clone_size: NA; d_call: NA; v_call: TRBV7-9; cdr3_length: 14; cdr3_nt: TGTGCCAGCAGCTTAGCCGGCGGATTCAATGAGCAGTTCTTC; cdr3_aa: CASSLAGGFNEQFF
j_call: TRBJ2-1; clone_size: NA; d_call: TRBD2; v_call: TRBV20-1; cdr3_length: 11; cdr3_nt: TGCAGTGCTCTCACGGGAGGGGTGCCGTTCTTC; cdr3_aa: CSALTGGVPFF
j_call: TRBJ2-7; clone_size: NA; d_call: NA; v_call: TRBV19; cdr3_length: 12; cdr3_nt: TGTGCCAGTAGCGAAAGCGGATACGAGCAGTACTTC; cdr3_aa: CASSESGYEQYF
j_call: TRBJ1-5; clone_size: NA; d_call: TRBD1; v_call: TRBV5-8; cdr3_length: 13; cdr3_nt: TGTGCTAGCCATGGACAGGGGGATCAGCCCCAGCATTTT; cdr3_aa: CASHGQGDQPQHF
j_call: TRBJ2-1; clone_size: NA; d_call: NA; v_call: TRBV2; cdr3_length: 15; cdr3_nt: TGTGCCAGCAGAGAAGTTTCGCTGGGCTACAATGAGCAGTTCTTC; cdr3_aa: CASREVSLGYNEQFF
j_call: TRBJ2-2; clone_size: once; d_call: TRBD2; v_call: TRBV30; cdr3_length: 17; cdr3_nt: TGTGCCTGGAGTCCCCACTTCCGGGGGGAGAACACCGGGGAGCTGTTTTTT; cdr3_aa: CAWSPHFRGENTGELFF
j_call: TRBJ2-7; clone_size: NA; d_call: NA; v_call: TRBV14; cdr3_length: 12; cdr3_nt: TGTGCCAGCAGCCAGGTACCTAACGAGCAGTACTTC; cdr3_aa: CASSQVPNEQYF
j_call: TRBJ1-5; clone_size: once; d_call: NA; v_call: TRBV13; cdr3_length: 13; cdr3_nt: TGTGCCAGCAGCTTAAATCCAGATCAGCCCCAGCATTTT; cdr3_aa: CASSLNPDQPQHF
j_call: TRBJ2-7; clone_size: NA; d_call: TRBD2; v_call: TRBV5-4; cdr3_length: 15; cdr3_nt: TGTGCCAGCAGCTTGGGACTAGCGGTATCCTACGAGCAGTACTTC; cdr3_aa: CASSLGLAVSYEQYF
j_call: TRBJ2-1; clone_size: NA; d_call: NA; v_call: TRBV28; cdr3_length: 13; cdr3_nt: TGTGCCAGCGGGACACCAGTCTACAATGAGCAGTTCTTC; cdr3_aa: CASGTPVYNEQFF
j_call: TRBJ2-7; clone_size: NA; d_call: TRBD1; v_call: TRBV11-2; cdr3_length: 15; cdr3_nt: TGTGCCAGCAGCGCTCGCGGACAGGGAAAATACGAGCAGTACTTC; cdr3_aa: CASSARGQGKYEQYF
j_call: TRBJ2-3; clone_size: NA; d_call: NA; v_call: TRBV13; cdr3_length: 17; cdr3_nt: TGTGCCAGCAGCTTAGTAGTAGGGGAACCAAGCACAGATACGCAGTATTTT; cdr3_aa: CASSLVVGEPSTDTQYF
j_call: TRBJ1-4; clone_size: NA; d_call: NA; v_call: TRBV11-2; cdr3_length: 16; cdr3_nt: TGTGCCAGCAGCTTAGATCCGGCAGGGCCTGTAGGAAAACTGTTTTTT; cdr3_aa: CASSLDPAGPVGKLFF
j_call: TRBJ1-5; clone_size: NA; d_call: NA; v_call: TRBV19; cdr3_length: 12; cdr3_nt: TGTGCCAGTACCGACAGGTTACAGCCCCAGCATTTT; cdr3_aa: CASTDRLQPQHF
j_call: TRBJ2-1; clone_size: NA; d_call: TRBD2; v_call: TRBV28; cdr3_length: 17; cdr3_nt: TGTGCCAGCAGTCCCGGGACTAGCGGGAGGTCTTGGGATGAGCAGTTCTTC; cdr3_aa: CASSPGTSGRSWDEQFF
j_call: TRBJ1-2; clone_size: NA; d_call: NA; v_call: TRBV7-2; cdr3_length: 14; cdr3_nt: TGTGCCAGCAGCTTAACGGATGGGGCATATGGCTACACCTTC; cdr3_aa: CASSLTDGAYGYTF
j_call: TRBJ2-5; clone_size: NA; d_call: NA; v_call: TRBV7-9; cdr3_length: 13; cdr3_nt: TGTGCCAGCAGCTTAGGTCAGATGACTGAGCAGTACTTC; cdr3_aa: CASSLGQMTEQYF
j_call: TRBJ2-7; clone_size: NA; d_call: TRBD2; v_call: TRBV2; cdr3_length: 14; cdr3_nt: TGTGCCATGAATATAGCGGGAGGCTCGGTCGAGCAGTACTTC; cdr3_aa: CAMNIAGGSVEQYF
j_call: TRBJ2-2; clone_size: NA; d_call: NA; v_call: TRBV11-2; cdr3_length: 13; cdr3_nt: TGTGCCAGCACCTACTGGGGGAACGGGGAGCTGTTTTTT; cdr3_aa: CASTYWGNGELFF
j_call: TRBJ2-3; clone_size: NA; d_call: NA; v_call: TRBV11-3; cdr3_length: 15; cdr3_nt: TGTGCCAGCAGTACTGGGGACATCCTCACAGATACGCAGTATTTT; cdr3_aa: CASSTGDILTDTQYF
j_call: TRBJ2-7; clone_size: NA; d_call: NA; v_call: TRBV6-1; cdr3_length: 14; cdr3_nt: TGTGCCAGCAGTTTACACGACAGATTCTACGAGCAGTACTTC; cdr3_aa: CASSLHDRFYEQYF
j_call: TRBJ1-2; clone_size: NA; d_call: NA; v_call: TRBV6-5; cdr3_length: 14; cdr3_nt: TGTGCCAGCAGTTACCTTAGAGGGGACTATGGCTACACCTTC; cdr3_aa: CASSYLRGDYGYTF
j_call: TRBJ2-3; clone_size: NA; d_call: NA; v_call: TRBV10-3; cdr3_length: 13; cdr3_nt: TGTGCCATCAGTGAGTGGGGCACAGATACGCAGTATTTT; cdr3_aa: CAISEWGTDTQYF
j_call: TRBJ2-7; clone_size: few; d_call: NA; v_call: TRBV10-2; cdr3_length: 11; cdr3_nt: TGCGCCAGCAGTGAGAGTCACGAGCAGTACTTC; cdr3_aa: CASSESHEQYF
j_call: TRBJ2-5; clone_size: NA; d_call: TRBD2; v_call: TRBV19; cdr3_length: 16; cdr3_nt: TGTGCCAGTAGTATATTTCTAGCGGGAAACCAAGAGACCCAGTACTTC; cdr3_aa: CASSIFLAGNQETQYF
j_call: TRBJ2-6; clone_size: NA; d_call: TRBD2; v_call: TRBV5-1; cdr3_length: 17; cdr3_nt: TGCGCCAGCAGCCAACTAGCGGGAGAGACGGGGGCCAACGTCCTGACTTTC; cdr3_aa: CASSQLAGETGANVLTF
j_call: TRBJ1-1; clone_size: NA; d_call: TRBD1; v_call: TRBV7-2; cdr3_length: 13; cdr3_nt: TGTGCCAGCAGCCCCACTAGGGACAGTGAAGCTTTCTTT; cdr3_aa: CASSPTRDSEAFF
j_call: TRBJ2-3; clone_size: once; d_call: NA; v_call: TRBV6-5; cdr3_length: 15; cdr3_nt: TGTGCCAGCACCTCAGGGATTGAATCCACAGATACGCAGTATTTT; cdr3_aa: CASTSGIESTDTQYF
j_call: TRBJ1-1; clone_size: NA; d_call: TRBD1; v_call: TRBV7-2; cdr3_length: 15; cdr3_nt: TGTGCCAGCAGCCAGAACTACAGGGGACGGACTGAAGCTTTCTTT; cdr3_aa: CASSQNYRGRTEAFF
j_call: TRBJ1-4; clone_size: NA; d_call: NA; v_call: TRBV2; cdr3_length: 17; cdr3_nt: TGTGCCAGCAGCGACCTACCCCGCGGCCCAACTAATGAAAAACTGTTTTTT; cdr3_aa: CASSDLPRGPTNEKLFF
j_call: TRBJ2-3; clone_size: NA; d_call: TRBD2; v_call: TRBV11-2; cdr3_length: 17; cdr3_nt: TGTGCCAGCAGCTTAGTTCCAGCGGGGGGGAACACAGATACGCAGTATTTT; cdr3_aa: CASSLVPAGGNTDTQYF
j_call: TRBJ2-6; clone_size: NA; d_call: NA; v_call: TRBV19; cdr3_length: 18; cdr3_nt: TGTGCCAGTAGTATAGGGGTTGAGGGAGAGGCTGGGGCCAACGTCCTGACTTTC; cdr3_aa: CASSIGVEGEAGANVLTF
j_call: TRBJ2-5; clone_size: NA; d_call: NA; v_call: TRBV19; cdr3_length: 14; cdr3_nt: TGTGCCAGTAGTATCAACCGGGCCCAAGAGACCCAGTACTTC; cdr3_aa: CASSINRAQETQYF
j_call: TRBJ1-5; clone_size: NA; d_call: NA; v_call: TRBV28; cdr3_length: 18; cdr3_nt: TGTGCCAGCAGTTTTGAGGCGGGTCGTAAAGGGGAGAATCAGCCCCAGCATTTT; cdr3_aa: CASSFEAGRKGENQPQHF
j_call: TRBJ1-2; clone_size: once; d_call: NA; v_call: TRBV18; cdr3_length: 13; cdr3_nt: TGTGCCAGCTCACCACCGAGCGGGGATGGCTACACCTTC; cdr3_aa: CASSPPSGDGYTF
j_call: TRBJ1-5; clone_size: NA; d_call: TRBD1; v_call: TRBV19; cdr3_length: 15; cdr3_nt: TGTGCCAGTAGCCTGGGACAGGACGAGGGACAGCCCCAGCATTTT; cdr3_aa: CASSLGQDEGQPQHF
j_call: TRBJ2-3; clone_size: NA; d_call: TRBD1; v_call: TRBV28; cdr3_length: 13; cdr3_nt: TGTGCCAGCAGAAAACAGGGGACAGATACGCAGTATTTT; cdr3_aa: CASRKQGTDTQYF
j_call: TRBJ2-2; clone_size: NA; d_call: NA; v_call: TRBV9; cdr3_length: 15; cdr3_nt: TGTGCCAGCAGCGTAGAGTTAAAGATAACCGGGGAGCTGTTTTTT; cdr3_aa: CASSVELKITGELFF
j_call: TRBJ2-3; clone_size: NA; d_call: TRBD2; v_call: TRBV11-2; cdr3_length: 18; cdr3_nt: TGTGCCAGCAGCCCACTGCAAACCGGGAGGGCCATCACAGATACGCAGTATTTT; cdr3_aa: CASSPLQTGRAITDTQYF
j_call: TRBJ2-1; clone_size: NA; d_call: NA; v_call: TRBV5-1; cdr3_length: 15; cdr3_nt: TGCGCCAGCTCGGAAAGGCAGTTCTCCTACAATGAGCAGTTCTTC; cdr3_aa: CASSERQFSYNEQFF
j_call: TRBJ1-1; clone_size: NA; d_call: NA; v_call: TRBV30; cdr3_length: 15; cdr3_nt: TGTGCCTGGAGAGCATCTCCTGGGAAGAACACTGAAGCTTTCTTT; cdr3_aa: CAWRASPGKNTEAFF
j_call: TRBJ2-1; clone_size: NA; d_call: TRBD1; v_call: TRBV19; cdr3_length: 15; cdr3_nt: TGTGCCAGTAGTATGGGACAGGGGAGCAACAATGAGCAGTTCTTC; cdr3_aa: CASSMGQGSNNEQFF
j_call: TRBJ2-7; clone_size: NA; d_call: NA; v_call: TRBV5-1; cdr3_length: 15; cdr3_nt: TGCGCCAGCAGCTTGGCTGTTACGGGGACCTACGAGCAGTACTTC; cdr3_aa: CASSLAVTGTYEQYF
j_call: TRBJ2-7; clone_size: NA; d_call: TRBD1; v_call: TRBV4-2; cdr3_length: 15; cdr3_nt: TGTGCCAGCAGCCAGACGAGGACAGGGGGCATCGAGCAGTACTTC; cdr3_aa: CASSQTRTGGIEQYF
j_call: TRBJ2-7; clone_size: NA; d_call: TRBD2; v_call: TRBV6-6; cdr3_length: 14; cdr3_nt: TGTGCCAGCAGAAAGCTAGCGGCTCACCACGAGCAGTACTTC; cdr3_aa: CASRKLAAHHEQYF
j_call: TRBJ1-1; clone_size: NA; d_call: NA; v_call: TRBV6-5; cdr3_length: 14; cdr3_nt: TGTGCCAGCAGTTACTCGTACCGGTCCCTAGATTTCCTCTTT; cdr3_aa: CASSYSYRSLDFLF
j_call: TRBJ2-2; clone_size: NA; d_call: TRBD2; v_call: TRBV7-7; cdr3_length: 18; cdr3_nt: TGTGCCAGCAGCTCAAAGAGACTAGCGGGACGTTCAACCGGGGAGCTGTTTTTT; cdr3_aa: CASSSKRLAGRSTGELFF
j_call: TRBJ2-7; clone_size: NA; d_call: TRBD1; v_call: TRBV6-1; cdr3_length: 13; cdr3_nt: TGTGCCAGCAGTAGACAGGGAAAATACGAGCAGTACTTC; cdr3_aa: CASSRQGKYEQYF
j_call: TRBJ2-7; clone_size: once; d_call: NA; v_call: TRBV6-1; cdr3_length: 13; cdr3_nt: TGTGCCAGCTCCCGGGGTGTCGCCTACGAGCAGTACTTC; cdr3_aa: CASSRGVAYEQYF
j_call: TRBJ2-1; clone_size: once; d_call: NA; v_call: TRBV10-3; cdr3_length: 13; cdr3_nt: TGTGCCATCAGTGAATCGGGGTACAATGAGCAGTTCTTC; cdr3_aa: CAISESGYNEQFF
j_call: TRBJ1-3; clone_size: few; d_call: NA; v_call: TRBV5-1; cdr3_length: 14; cdr3_nt: TGCGCCAGCAGCTTGGCGGACTCTGGAAACACCATATATTTT; cdr3_aa: CASSLADSGNTIYF